This TCR beta chain comes out of a study of blood T cells in healthy people across ages. This clonotype was seen more than once but under ten times. Combining a sample-barcoded 5' primer with a J-beta primer mix, a second PCR ran for about 7 to 11 cycles. Each cDNA molecule, via a template-switch adaptor with 12 random nucleotides, was tagged. A minimum of 2.5 million CDR3-containing paired-end reads was obtained for each sample. Each CDR3 protein gets one entry after TCRdb re-called the 5' RACE reads with MiXCR. This sample has approximately 2,000,000 distinct CDR3 sequences, with around 42% found just once. The CDR3 covers 15 residues. The trim removed 10 bases at V and 4 bases at J, leaving 15 bases unmatched.

The sample consisted of blood. The chain carries TRBV12-3 or TRBV12-4 and TRBJ1-2; 7 nucleotides align to TRBD1. The sequence derives from a human donor in good health. The CDR3 DNA sequence: TGTGCCACCCCACGTAGATCACAGGGGTTCTATGGCTACACCTTC. This translates into CATPRRSQGFYGYTF.